This T cell receptor beta chain was recorded in a study of cytomegalovirus exposure and HLA in healthy donors. Study conclusions and caveats: Earlier analysis found most TCR beta V segments productive about 87% or about 30% of the time.

The PCR used 60 Vbeta and 13 Jbeta primers. Original processing notes: Later work found around 72 million unique TCR beta chains, with about 10 million shared. Sequencing used immunoSEQ multiplex PCR; TCRdb keeps in-frame clones, though not all of them. D and trimming come from the DNA, and the V and J calls and clone size come from that table. Its clone listing holds about 140,000 clones. Remarks on this clone: Antigen unknown.

This CDR3 has 15 residues. V was clipped by 7 bases and J by 1 base, with 13 bases between them. Germline assignment: CDR1 MNHNY and CDR2 SVGAGI (reference sequence). The chain couples TRBV6-6 to TRBJ2-2; TRBD2 is a possible D gene (5 bases). The source of this sequence is a woman between 18 and 30 years old in good health and CMV-seronegative. Sequencing was performed on PBMCs. The CDR3 region is CASIPARGNTGELFF. In nucleotides, the CDR3 is TGTGCCAGCATCCCCGCCCGGGGGAACACCGGGGAGCTGTTTTTT.